This passage covers 21 T cell receptor beta chains from one sample sequenced in a study of regulatory T cells in long-lasting Graves disease. Libraries of TCR beta came from iRepertoire HTBI primers plus Arm-PCR of CDR3 regions. TCRdb redid the calling of the multiplex PCR reads with MiXCR, one entry per CDR3 protein. The table has some 340,000 distinct CDR3 sequences, approximately 12% seen once. Time point here: newly diagnosed GD, antithyroid drugs for less than 3 months. RNA extracted from PBMCs served as the sequencing template. These data were also filed under a second study, of T cells in Graves' hyperthyroidism and ophthalmopathy.

This specimen consisted of peripheral blood mononuclear cells (PBMCs), obtained at new diagnosis, from a patient treated with antithyroid drugs. The receptor source for this set is a woman between 18 and 30 years old with Graves disease.

This clonotype was detected ten times or more. The V gene is TRBV10-3, the J gene TRBJ2-2; D is undetermined. The CDR3 has 16 amino acids. Trimming took off 3 bases at V and 0 bases at J, with 11 bases between the two ends. Germline lookup yields CDR1 ENHRY and CDR2 SYGVKD. The CDR3 region is CAISDGRASNTGELFF. In DNA form, the CDR3 reads TGTGCCATCAGTGATGGCCGGGCCTCGAACACCGGGGAGCTGTTTTTT.

This clonotype appeared many times. The chain is built from TRBV11-1 and TRBJ2-7; TRBD1 aligns across 7 bases. Per the germline V gene, CDR1 is SGHAT and CDR2 is FQDESV (reference sequence). V shed 4 bases and J 2 bases; nucleotides not matched to a gene: 8. The CDR3 sequence is 15 residues long. As DNA, the CDR3 is TGTGCCAGCAGCTCTCGCACCGGGACAGCCTACGAGCAGTACTTC. The encoded protein is CASSSRTGTAYEQYF.

This clonotype was observed at least ten times. The chain links TRBV3-1 to TRBJ1-2; TRBD1 matches at 7 bases. After removal of 4 bases from V and 6 bases from J, the junction contained 5 bases not matched to a gene. This CDR3 is 13 amino acids long. CDR1 is LGHDT, CDR2 YNNKEL, per germline (reference sequence). This CDR3 reads CASSPRQGDGYTF. The CDR3, as DNA: TGTGCCAGCAGCCCCCGACAGGGTGATGGCTACACCTTC. Full variable domain (outside the CDR3, taken from reference TRBV3-1 and TRBJ1-2): DTAVSQTPKYLVTQMGNDKSIKCEQNLGHDTMYWYKQDSKKFLKIMFSYNNKELIINETVPNRFSPKSPDKAHLNLHINSLELGDSAVYFCASSPRQGDGYTFGSGTRLTVV.

The genes are TRBV27 and TRBJ2-7; 11 nucleotides match TRBD2. V dropped 6 bases and J dropped 5; count of bases not matched to a gene: 6. The germline V gene encodes CDR1 MNHEY and CDR2 SMNVEV (reference sequence). This CDR3 has 14 amino acids. CDR3 nucleotides: TGTGCCAGCAGGTTAGCGGGAGGGCCGAACGAGCAGTACTTC. Its protein is CASRLAGGPNEQYF.

This clonotype was seen ten or more times. This chain connects TRBV12-3 or TRBV12-4 to TRBJ2-7, with TRBD2 identical over 8 bases. The CDR3 is 14 residues long. Trimming took 6 bases from V and 0 from J; bases not matched to a gene: 4. CDR3 protein: CASRPSGPSYEQYF. The CDR3 nucleotides are TGTGCCAGCAGACCTAGCGGGCCCTCCTACGAGCAGTACTTC.

This chain connects TRBV20-1 to TRBJ2-3, with D possibly being TRBD1 (6 bases). This CDR3 contains 14 residues. Trimming removed 4 bases at V and 0 bases at J, with 11 bases between. Germline V gene data show CDR1 as DFQATT and CDR2 as SNEGSKA (reference sequence). The CDR3 loop reads CSAKWTASTDTQYF. The CDR3 coding sequence is TGCAGTGCTAAGTGGACAGCTAGCACAGATACGCAGTATTTT.

This clonotype was picked up many times. The chain couples TRBV11-2 to TRBJ2-7; 13 nucleotides match TRBD2. CDR3 length: 15 residues. The germline gives CDR1 SGHAT, CDR2 FQNNGV. The trim removed 4 bases at V and 7 bases at J, leaving 7 bases unmatched. The CDR3 loop is CASSSGLAGAREQYF. CDR3 in DNA: TGTGCCAGCAGCTCCGGACTAGCGGGAGCTCGTGAGCAGTACTTC.

Many counts were recorded for this clonotype. The gene calls are TRBV5-1 and TRBJ2-3; no reliable D call. Trimming removed 3 bases at V and 0 bases at J, with 8 bases between. CDR1 and CDR2 from the germline V gene are SGHRS and YFSETQ. The CDR3 spans 14 residues. This chain's CDR3 is CASSSPGSTDTQYF. The CDR3 DNA reads as TGCGCCAGCAGCTCCCCTGGGAGCACAGATACGCAGTATTTT. The full variable domain, in which reference TRBV5-1 and TRBJ2-3 provide the parts outside the CDR3, is KAGVTQTPRYLIKTRGQQVTLSCSPISGHRSVSWYQQTPGQGLQFLFEYFSETQRNKGNFPGRFSGRQFSNSRSEMNVSTLELGDSALYLCASSSPGSTDTQYFGPGTRLTVL.

At least ten counts were recorded for this clonotype. This chain links TRBV19 with TRBJ1-5; D is uncertain. The V end lost 7 bases, the J end lost 3 bases, and 10 bases lay between the germline ends. This CDR3 contains 13 residues. The germline V gene has CDR1 LNHDA and CDR2 SQIVND (reference sequence). The CDR3: CASTRQVNQPQHF. DNA of the CDR3: TGTGCCAGTACCCGGCAGGTCAATCAGCCCCAGCATTTT.

This rearrangement joins TRBV7-9 to TRBJ1-4; D uncertain. The CDR3 consists of 13 residues. V lost 1 base, J lost 3 bases, and 3 bases lay in between. CDR1 and CDR2 (germline): SEHNR, FQNEAQ (reference sequence). The CDR3 loop is CASSLVSNEKLFF. The CDR3 nucleotides are TGTGCCAGCAGCTTAGTTTCTAATGAAAAACTGTTTTTT.

This clonotype occurred many times. V is TRBV12-3 or TRBV12-4 and J is TRBJ2-7; 14 bases line up with TRBD2. The length of the CDR3 is 19 residues. Trimming at V came to 1 base and at J to 6 bases, leaving 14 bases not matched to a gene. CDR3 DNA: TGTGCCAGCAGTTTAGAGACTAGCGGGAGGGCCGGTCTAAGTCCCGAGCAGTACTTC. It is translated as CASSLETSGRAGLSPEQYF.

This clonotype showed up many times. V gene TRBV13 combines with J gene TRBJ1-5, with D unresolved. CDR1 is PRHDT, CDR2 FYEKMQ, per germline (reference sequence). The CDR3 covers 14 residues. Trimming took off 5 bases at V and 9 bases at J, with 17 bases between the two ends. The DNA of the CDR3 is TGTGCCAGCAGCGCGGAAGGAGGCATGGGGCCCCAGCATTTT. It encodes CASSAEGGMGPQHF.

This clonotype showed up many times. The chain carries TRBV10-3 and TRBJ2-5; 11 bases fit TRBD1. This CDR3 is built from 15 residues. Germline CDR1 is ENHRY and CDR2 is SYGVKD. V shed 6 bases, J shed 5 bases, and the junction held 8 bases outside the gene matches. The CDR3 protein is CAISAGTGGLETQYF. The CDR3 DNA reads as TGTGCCATCAGCGCCGGGACAGGGGGATTGGAGACCCAGTACTTC.

This clonotype was recorded a few times. The rearrangement uses TRBV14 and TRBJ2-7; 9 nucleotides match TRBD2. There are 15 residues in the CDR3. The V segment lost 4 bases and the J segment 3 bases; nucleotides outside the gene matches: 7. Germline lookup yields CDR1 SGHDN and CDR2 FVKESK. This chain's CDR3 is CASSPPGLAIYEQYF. CDR3 sequence (DNA): TGTGCCAGCAGCCCCCCGGGACTAGCTATCTACGAGCAGTACTTC.

This clonotype was found many times. This sequence joins TRBV10-3 and TRBJ2-7; D is perhaps TRBD2 (5 bases). Trimming cost V 6 bases and J 6 bases, with 15 bases left between them. Germline V gives CDR1 ENHRY, CDR2 SYGVKD. This CDR3 region has 13 residues. The CDR3 spells CAIRPEAGGEQYV. In nucleotides, the CDR3 is TGTGCCATCAGACCGGAGGCGGGTGGCGAGCAGTACGTC.

This clonotype has ten or more counts. The chain joins TRBV12-5 to TRBJ2-2; 14 positions agree with TRBD2. The CDR3 runs to 21 residues. Germline assignment: CDR1 LGHNT and CDR2 FRNRAP. The J segment lost 0 bases and the V segment lost 3 bases, leaving 12 bases of the junction unmatched. The CDR3 DNA reads as TGTGCTAGTGGTTTCGCGTGGGCCCCGGGACTAGCGGGGGCGAACACCGGGGAGCTGTTTTTT. This codes for CASGFAWAPGLAGANTGELFF.

This clonotype was seen many times. V usage is TRBV6-1 and J usage is TRBJ1-5; no definite D call. Trimming left V 2 bases short and J 1 base short, with 12 bases between. Germline CDR1 MNHNS, CDR2 SASEGT. This CDR3 has 16 residues. CDR3 amino acids: CASSEIGGKSNQPQHF. The CDR3 DNA reads as TGTGCCAGCAGTGAAATAGGAGGAAAAAGCAATCAGCCCCAGCATTTT.

This clonotype was counted at least ten times. The chain joins TRBV27 to TRBJ1-1, with D hard to call. The ends were cut back, 3 bases at V and 1 base at J, with 6 bases in the middle. From germline, CDR1 is MNHEY and CDR2 SMNVEV (reference sequence). The CDR3 covers 13 residues. The DNA of the CDR3 is TGTGCCAGCAGTTTTCGGGAGAACACTGAAGCTTTCTTT. Protein: CASSFRENTEAFF.

About this clonotype: This may arise from a read error, as a much more abundant clone is one base away. The V gene is TRBV11-1, the J gene TRBJ2-7, with D possibly TRBD2 on 6 matching bases. Germline CDR1 SGHAT, CDR2 FQDESV (reference sequence). There are 13 residues in the CDR3. The CDR3 region is CASSLHNTGERYF. The CDR3 coding sequence is TGTGCCAGCAGCCTGCACAACACGGGGGAGCGGTACTTC.

This clonotype was observed a handful of times. The chain has TRBV24-1 and TRBJ2-1, with 9 positions matching TRBD2. Germline V CDR1 and CDR2: KGHDR, SFDVKD. V gave up 5 bases and J gave up 6 bases; unmatched junction bases: 10. The CDR3 covers 16 residues. The CDR3 sequence is CATSGAGGGGFNEQFF. DNA of the CDR3: TGTGCCACCAGTGGAGCGGGGGGAGGGGGTTTCAATGAGCAGTTCTTC.

The J gene is TRBJ2-2, the V gene TRBV5-6; TRBD2 is a possible D gene (5 bases). This CDR3 has 13 amino acids. Looked up from germline, CDR1 is SGHDT and CDR2 is YYEEEE. Trimming removed 4 bases at V and 4 bases at J, with 8 bases between. CDR3 region: CASSPGVTGELFF. The CDR3 coding sequence is TGTGCCAGCAGCCCCGGGGTCACCGGGGAGCTGTTTTTT. Together with reference TRBV5-6 and TRBJ2-2, the CDR3 gives the full variable domain: DAGVTQSPTHLIKTRGQQVTLRCSPKSGHDTVSWYQQALGQGPQFIFQYYEEEERQRGNFPDRFSGHQFPNYSSELNVNALLLGDSALYLCASSPGVTGELFFGEGSRLTVL.